Listed below are T cell receptor beta chains from one sample, sequenced in a study of T-cell memory formation after mild COVID-19. A single record per CDR3 protein comes from TCRdb applying MiXCR to the 5' RACE reads. The sample holds 92,000 or so distinct CDR3 sequences; around an eighth are singletons and the top ten take approximately 26%. Sequencing used PBMCs or a T cell subset sorted from them (not recorded which). These receptors all come from an adult woman who had mild COVID-19 (a few samples of this study predate the infection). Cell type and time point are not known. CDR3s include the opening cysteine and the closing phenylalanine or tryptophan. The D gene is left open where the match is weak. The size entry is marked missing in some rows and otherwise reads once, few, many or a size class.

v_call	d_call	clone_size	j_call	cdr3_aa	cdr3_nt
TRBV7-9	-	few	TRBJ2-7	CASSSPQGYEQYF	TGTGCCAGCAGCTCCCCTCAGGGCTACGAGCAGTACTTC
TRBV6-5	-	-	TRBJ2-2	CASSYPGGELFF	TGTGCCAGCAGTTACCCGGGCGGGGAGCTGTTTTTT
TRBV29-1	TRBD2	few	TRBJ2-7	CSVLAGAYEQYF	TGCAGCGTTCTAGCGGGAGCCTACGAGCAGTACTTC
TRBV4-3	-	many	TRBJ2-5	CASSQDLTRRQETQYF	TGCGCCAGCAGCCAAGATCTGACTAGACGGCAAGAGACCCAGTACTTC
TRBV30	TRBD1	-	TRBJ1-5	CAWSSGTGNNQPQHF	TGTGCCTGGAGTTCCGGGACAGGGAACAATCAGCCCCAGCATTTT
TRBV2	-	few	TRBJ2-7	CASSGAEQYF	TGTGCCAGCAGTGGGGCCGAGCAGTACTTC
TRBV12-3/TRBV12-4	TRBD2	-	TRBJ2-7	CASSLFGSGGYEQYF	TGTGCCAGCAGTTTATTTGGGAGCGGGGGCTACGAGCAGTACTTC
TRBV5-8	TRBD1	many	TRBJ2-1	CASSLDRTGSYNEQFF	TGTGCCAGCAGCTTGGACCGGACAGGCTCCTACAATGAGCAGTTCTTC
TRBV4-2	TRBD1	-	TRBJ1-2	CASSQDPTGVTNYGYTF	TGTGCCAGCAGCCAAGATCCAACAGGGGTGACTAACTATGGCTACACCTTC
TRBV7-2	-	-	TRBJ2-7	CARSSDSYEQYF	TGTGCCAGAAGCTCCGACTCCTACGAGCAGTACTTC
TRBV29-1	-	-	TRBJ2-3	CSVDLDGTDTQYF	TGCAGCGTTGATCTAGACGGGACAGATACGCAGTATTTT
TRBV7-3	TRBD2	few	TRBJ2-3	CASSLYASGNTDTQYF	TGTGCCAGCAGCCTCTATGCTAGCGGGAATACAGATACGCAGTATTTT
TRBV2	-	few	TRBJ2-1	CASNLHGNEQFF	TGTGCCAGCAACCTCCATGGCAATGAGCAGTTCTTC
TRBV29-1	-	-	TRBJ2-7	CSVESGTGTYEQYF	TGCAGCGTTGAAAGCGGGACAGGCACCTACGAGCAGTACTTC
TRBV4-3	TRBD2	many	TRBJ2-3	CASSRNPGGQRDTQYF	TGCGCCAGCAGCCGCAACCCGGGGGGGCAACGGGATACGCAGTATTTT
TRBV10-2	TRBD1	-	TRBJ2-3	CASSMTGDTQYF	TGCGCCAGCAGTATGACAGGGGATACGCAGTATTTT
TRBV6-5	TRBD2	-	TRBJ2-7	CASKGGTSGVSSYEQYF	TGTGCCAGCAAAGGTGGGACTAGCGGGGTAAGCTCCTACGAGCAGTACTTC
TRBV5-5	-	few	TRBJ2-2	CASTPPGAGTTGELFF	TGTGCCAGCACCCCTCCGGGGGCAGGAACCACCGGGGAGCTGTTTTTT
TRBV29-1	-	few	TRBJ2-7	CGVRFYEQYF	TGCGGCGTCAGATTCTACGAGCAGTACTTC
TRBV27	TRBD1	-	TRBJ2-7	CASSWLGQANSYEQYF	TGTGCCAGCAGTTGGTTGGGACAGGCGAACTCCTACGAGCAGTACTTC
TRBV2	-	few	TRBJ2-7	CASREFSGTEQYF	TGTGCCAGCAGGGAGTTTTCAGGGACCGAGCAGTACTTC
TRBV5-6	TRBD2	few	TRBJ2-1	CASSLVSGGNEQFF	TGTGCCAGCAGCTTGGTAAGCGGGGGGAATGAGCAGTTCTTC
TRBV5-1	-	-	TRBJ2-3	CASSSHSGPFTDTQYF	TGCGCCAGCAGCTCGCACAGCGGGCCCTTCACAGATACGCAGTATTTT
TRBV29-1	TRBD1	few	TRBJ1-1	CSVEGTGEVEAFF	TGCAGCGTTGAAGGGACAGGGGAGGTTGAAGCTTTCTTT
TRBV5-1	TRBD2	few	TRBJ2-7	CASRPGTTGGHEQYF	TGCGCCAGCAGACCCGGGACTACCGGAGGGCACGAGCAGTACTTC
TRBV2	-	-	TRBJ1-4	CASRQGLGEKLFF	TGTGCCAGCAGGCAGGGGCTGGGTGAAAAACTGTTTTTT
TRBV7-9	-	-	TRBJ2-3	CASSLAKQGRTDTQYF	TGTGCCAGCAGCTTAGCAAAACAGGGGAGGACAGATACGCAGTATTTT
TRBV6-1	TRBD1	-	TRBJ2-7	CASSESLGTGGHEQYF	TGTGCCAGCAGTGAATCCCTAGGGACAGGGGGACACGAGCAGTACTTC
TRBV4-3	-	few	TRBJ2-3	CASSQDLPSTDTQYF	TGCGCCAGCAGCCAAGATCTCCCCAGCACAGATACGCAGTATTTT
TRBV7-9	-	many	TRBJ2-1	CASSAGRFEGEQFF	TGTGCCAGCAGTGCGGGACGGTTTGAGGGTGAGCAGTTCTTC
TRBV19	-	few	TRBJ2-7	CASSIDKKGNYEQYF	TGTGCCAGTAGTATAGATAAGAAGGGGAACTACGAGCAGTACTTC
TRBV4-1	-	few	TRBJ2-5	CASSQDGLAQETQYF	TGCGCCAGCAGCCAAGATGGGCTAGCTCAGGAGACCCAGTACTTC
TRBV15	-	few	TRBJ2-1	CATSGYSSSYNEQFF	TGTGCCACCAGCGGGTACTCGAGCTCCTACAATGAGCAGTTCTTC
TRBV7-8	-	few	TRBJ2-1	CASSLVRERPSPYNEQFF	TGTGCCAGCAGCTTAGTCCGAGAGCGACCCAGCCCCTACAATGAGCAGTTCTTC